Listed here is a single T cell receptor (beta chain). Germline is not matched at one junction end, which may reflect a read error. Original processing notes: Amplification of reference gene primers provided the estimated nucleated cell counts. Produced via immunoSEQ multiplex PCR; TCRdb's table is partial and in-frame only. For V, J and clone size, that table is used; D and trimming come from the DNA. Of under 250,000 clones listed, about 83% are singletons. In germline, CDR1 is SGDLS, CDR2 YYNGEE. The CDR3 length is 12 residues. These data belong to a study of blood T cell repertoires in COVID-19. For the study at large: Samples came from the United States, Italy and Spain, spanning acute and convalescent COVID-19. PBMCs, B-cell-depleted T cells, or T cells provided the cDNA or gDNA that made up the material.

The TCR was taken from a woman aged 40 to 49 with active or convalescent COVID-19. Sequenced sample: peripheral blood. The gene calls are TRBV9 and TRBJ2-1, with a tentative D call TRBD2 (5 bases). As DNA, the CDR3 is TGTGCCAGCAGCGTCATTAACGGGAATCCCCTCTTC. Protein sequence: CASSVINGNPLF.